This T cell receptor beta chain was documented in a study of T-cell memory formation after mild COVID-19. Study summary: The two donors had largely donor-specific TCR clusters. Findings and limits, study-wide: Contracting clones localized mainly to CM and EM when CD4+ and mainly to EMRA when CD8+. The study detected some responding clones in pre-infection memory, suggesting cross-reactive memory joined.

Each CDR3 protein is one row after TCRdb ran MiXCR on the 5' RACE reads. The sample has 350,000 or so distinct CDR3 sequences; approximately 22% are singletons. Germline V gene data show CDR1 as MGHRA and CDR2 as YSYEKL. Deletions cut 3 bases from V and 0 bases from J, with 13 bases between. This CDR3 contains 16 residues. About this clonotype: Its antigen remains unknown.

V is TRBV4-1 and J is TRBJ2-3; tentative D call: TRBD2 (6 bases). Sequencing used PBMCs or a T cell subset sorted from them (not recorded which). The receptor was derived from a man aged 18 to 30 who had mild COVID-19 (a few samples of this study predate the infection). Cell type and time point are not known. The DNA of the CDR3 is TGCGCCAGCAGCCACGGAAGCGGGTTTAGCACAGATACGCAGTATTTT. It yields the protein CASSHGSGFSTDTQYF.